The 26 T cell receptor beta chains below all came from one sample that was sequenced in a study of blood T cells in healthy people across ages. Through a sample-barcoded 5' primer and a J-beta primer mix, a second PCR was run for roughly 6 to 11 cycles. Each CDR3 protein is one row after TCRdb ran MiXCR on the 5' RACE reads. This table has hundreds of thousands of distinct CDR3 sequences, under 45% appearing once. Sample: blood. The receptors here all came from a man in his 60s in good health.

This clonotype has only a few counts. The rearrangement joins TRBV7-6 to TRBJ2-1; D possibly matches TRBD1 or TRBD2 (5 bases each). This CDR3 has 16 amino acids. Germline CDR1 and CDR2: SGHVS and FNYEAQ. V was cut by 6 bases and J by 2 bases, with 17 bases left in between. In DNA form, the CDR3 reads TGTGCCAGCAGTCCCAGAACGGGGCCCGCCTACAATGAGCAGTTCTTC. The encoded protein is CASSPRTGPAYNEQFF. The variable domain in full, with the rest retrieved from reference TRBV7-6 and TRBJ2-1, is GAGVSQSPRYKVTKRGQDVALRCDPISGHVSLYWYRQALGQGPEFLTYFNYEAQQDKSGLPNDRFSAERPEGSISTLTIQRTEQRDSAMYRCASSPRTGPAYNEQFFGPGTRLTVL.

This clonotype came up a few times. V gene TRBV7-9 combines with J gene TRBJ1-2; 12 nucleotides agree with TRBD1. V shed 5 bases, J shed 7 bases, and the junction held 11 bases outside the gene matches. Germline values: CDR1 SEHNR, CDR2 FQNEAQ (reference sequence). The length of the CDR3 is 16 residues. DNA for the CDR3: TGTGCCAGCAGCATCGCTACGGGACAGGGGGCAGTTGGCTACACCTTC. Its translation is CASSIATGQGAVGYTF.

The chain carries TRBV15 and TRBJ2-7; D not resolved. V lost 0 bases and J 0 bases, leaving 3 bases between the germline ends. There are 13 residues in the CDR3. CDR1 is LNHNV, CDR2 YYDKDF, per germline (reference sequence). The CDR3 nucleotides are TGTGCCACCAGCAGAGATGCCTCCTACGAGCAGTACTTC. Residues: CATSRDASYEQYF.

This clonotype was observed a few times. The gene calls are TRBV7-2 and TRBJ1-4; 8 bases fit TRBD1. V trimming: 0 bases; J trimming: 3 bases; junction bases outside the gene matches: 0. From germline, CDR1 is SGHTA and CDR2 FQGNSA. The CDR3 is 15 residues long. CDR3 DNA: TGTGCCAGCAGCTTAGCCAGGGGGCCTAATGAAAAACTGTTTTTT. Its translation is CASSLARGPNEKLFF.

This clonotype was observed a handful of times. V and J are TRBV12-3 or TRBV12-4 and TRBJ2-7; 8 positions match TRBD1. Unmatched junction bases numbered 11, after V lost 5 bases and J lost 5 bases. The CDR3 length is 15 residues. This chain's CDR3 is CASSPKRTGKNEQYF. CDR3 bases: TGTGCCAGCAGTCCCAAAAGGACAGGGAAAAACGAGCAGTACTTC.

This sequence joins TRBV7-6 and TRBJ2-1; 9 bases are a match to TRBD2. The CDR3 consists of 13 residues. The trim removed 1 base at V and 14 bases at J, leaving 6 bases unmatched. The V gene's germline CDR1 is SGHVS and CDR2 FNYEAQ. CDR3 in DNA: TGTGCCAGCAGCTTAGGGTTTGCGGGGGGGAAGTTCTTC. This gives the protein CASSLGFAGGKFF.

The chain is built from TRBV6-5 and TRBJ1-2; no clear D. CDR3 size: 13 residues. V was shortened by 5 bases and J by 8 bases, with 15 bases between the two germline ends. CDR1 MNHEY and CDR2 SVGAGI come from the germline V gene. The CDR3 loop reads CASSHEWQRGYTF. The CDR3 DNA follows: TGTGCCAGCAGTCATGAGTGGCAGCGGGGCTACACCTTC.

This rearrangement joins TRBV6-1 to TRBJ2-1; D is unresolved. Trimming cost V 1 base and J 5 bases, with 12 bases left between them. Per germline, CDR1 MNHNS and CDR2 SASEGT. The CDR3 has 15 residues. In DNA form, the CDR3 reads TGTGCCAGCAGTGAAGTATTAGGACGCAACAATGAGCAGTTCTTC. Translation: CASSEVLGRNNEQFF.

The V call is TRBV14, the J call TRBJ1-2; TRBD1 aligns across 10 bases. The CDR3 is made up of 16 amino acids. Germline trimming cut 3 bases from V and 0 bases from J; bases unmatched to any gene: 4. Germline loops: CDR1 SGHDN, CDR2 FVKESK. CDR3 nucleotides: TGTGCCAGCAGCCACCGGGGGACAGGGGCTAACTATGGCTACACCTTC. As protein: CASSHRGTGANYGYTF.

This clonotype occurred a few times. V is TRBV27 and J is TRBJ2-6; no clear D gene. This CDR3 is 16 amino acids long. V shed 2 bases and J shed 1 base, with 9 bases lying between them. Germline V gene data show CDR1 as MNHEY and CDR2 as SMNVEV (reference sequence). The CDR3 DNA sequence: TGTGCCAGCAGTTTAGGCCTCGAATCTGGGGCCAACGTCCTGACTTTC. The encoded protein is CASSLGLESGANVLTF.

As to this clonotype: The germline gene is not matched at one end of the junction; a read error may be the cause. The chain is built from TRBV9 and TRBJ1-1; 8 nucleotides match TRBD1. CDR1 is SGDLS and CDR2 is YYNGEE in the germline V gene. This CDR3 has 15 residues. CDR3 nucleotides: TGTACCAGCAGCGTGGACAGGGATGGGGACACTGAAGCTTTCTTT. Translated, it gives CTSSVDRDGDTEAFF.

The table lists this clonotype with a few counts. This chain links TRBV4-3 with TRBJ1-6; D remains unclear. This CDR3 comprises 13 residues. Germline CDR1 and CDR2: LGHNA and YSLEER. Trimming left V 5 bases short and J 7 bases short, with 9 bases between. The CDR3 coding sequence is TGCGCCAGCAGCGCCCACCAGAATTCACCCCTCCACTTT. Residues: CASSAHQNSPLHF.

The chain carries TRBV20-1 and TRBJ1-1, with TRBD1 as a possible D gene (5 bases). The CDR3 has 13 residues. CDR1 and CDR2 (germline): DFQATT, SNEGSKA (reference sequence). V shed 1 base and J shed 5 bases, with 11 bases lying between them. The CDR3 coding sequence is TGCAGTGCTAGAGGGGGTTGGGGGACTGAAGCTTTCTTT. Translation: CSARGGWGTEAFF.

The CDR3 sequence is CASSLWRQETQYF. DNA for the CDR3: TGTGCCAGCAGCTTGTGGCGGCAAGAGACCCAGTACTTC. This sequence joins TRBV11-2 and TRBJ2-5; no reliable D call. Germline V gene lookup returns CDR1 SGHAT and CDR2 FQNNGV. This CDR3 has 13 residues. V was clipped by 3 bases and J by 2 bases, with 7 bases between them.

The chain recombines TRBV6-2 or TRBV6-3 with TRBJ2-5; 8 bases agree with TRBD2. The CDR3 runs 15 residues. The V and J ends lost 5 bases and 2 bases, in that order; junction bases with no gene match: 7. Germline V gene lookup returns CDR1 MNHEY and CDR2 SVGEGT. CDR3 nucleotides: TGTGCCAGCAGTAAAGGACTAGCAGCGCAAGAGACCCAGTACTTC. Its translation is CASSKGLAAQETQYF.

This clonotype came up a few times. The V and J genes are TRBV18 and TRBJ1-2, with unresolved D. This CDR3 is built from 14 residues. Germline CDR1 and CDR2: KGHSH and LQKENI. Trimming stripped 2 bases from V and 4 bases from J, with 11 bases between. The CDR3 is CASSPGYDGYGYTF. The CDR3 coding sequence is TGTGCCAGCTCACCAGGGTACGACGGCTATGGCTACACCTTC. The variable domain in full, with the rest retrieved from reference TRBV18 and TRBJ1-2, is NAGVMQNPRHLVRRRGQEARLRCSPMKGHSHVYWYRQLPEEGLKFMVYLQKENIIDESGMPKERFSAEFPKEGPSILRIQQVVRGDSAAYFCASSPGYDGYGYTFGSGTRLTVV.

The genes are TRBV28 and TRBJ2-2; tentative D call: TRBD1 (6 bases). The CDR3 covers 15 residues. Deletions cut 5 bases from V and 3 bases from J, with 13 bases between. Germline V gene lookup returns CDR1 MDHEN and CDR2 SYDVKM. CDR3 DNA sequence: TGTGCCAGCAGTCCTGGGACAATACACACCGGGGAGCTGTTTTTT. This sequence encodes CASSPGTIHTGELFF.

The chain recombines TRBV20-1 with TRBJ2-1, with D perhaps assigned TRBD1 or TRBD2 (5 bases each). From germline, CDR1 is DFQATT and CDR2 SNEGSKA (reference sequence). The length of the CDR3 is 15 residues. Between the trimmed V and J ends, which lost 2 bases and 5 bases, there was a span of 16 bases. The CDR3 region has the DNA TGCAGTGCTAGACCTCTCGGGGACGTTGACAATGAGCAGTTCTTC. Protein product: CSARPLGDVDNEQFF.

The chain is built from TRBV5-1 and TRBJ2-3, with unresolved D. CDR3 length: 13 residues. Germline-derived CDR1 and CDR2 are SGHRS and YFSETQ. Trimming left V 0 bases short and J 5 bases short, with 7 bases between. For the CDR3, the DNA is TGCGCCAGCAGCTTGGATCGAATAGATACGCAGTATTTT. Its translation: CASSLDRIDTQYF. Complete variable domain (other parts from reference TRBV5-1 and TRBJ2-3): KAGVTQTPRYLIKTRGQQVTLSCSPISGHRSVSWYQQTPGQGLQFLFEYFSETQRNKGNFPGRFSGRQFSNSRSEMNVSTLELGDSALYLCASSLDRIDTQYFGPGTRLTVL.

This chain joins TRBV20-1 and TRBJ2-1; TRBD1 might be the D (5 bases). The CDR3 is 14 amino acids. The V gene's germline CDR1 is DFQATT and CDR2 SNEGSKA (reference sequence). The ends were cut back, 2 bases at V and 4 bases at J, with 12 bases in the middle. CDR3 loop: CSARQGNRYNEQFF. CDR3 sequence (DNA): TGCAGTGCTAGACAGGGAAATAGATACAATGAGCAGTTCTTC.

This clonotype was observed a handful of times. CDR3 region: CASNSISGSETQYF. DNA of the CDR3: TGTGCCAGCAACTCGATTTCGGGGTCGGAGACCCAGTACTTC. J is TRBJ2-5 and V is TRBV6-2 or TRBV6-3; TRBD2 might be the D (5 bases). Germline CDR1 MNHEY, CDR2 SVGEGT. V was cut by 7 bases and J by 5 bases, with 17 bases left in between. This CDR3 is built from 14 residues.

This clonotype was counted only a few times. The CDR3 bases are TGTGCCAGCGGATTACTAGCGGGGGGGCATGAGACCCAGTACTTC. Its translation: CASGLLAGGHETQYF. The chain links TRBV6-5 to TRBJ2-5, with 13 bases lining up with TRBD2. V shed 8 bases, J shed 5 bases, and the junction held 8 bases outside the gene matches. The CDR3 contains 15 residues. Germline CDR1 and CDR2: MNHEY and SVGAGI.

This clonotype was recorded at least ten times. V usage is TRBV7-2 and J usage is TRBJ2-3; 12 bases are a match to TRBD2. This CDR3 has 17 amino acids. Unmatched junction bases numbered 10, after V lost 5 bases and J lost 4 bases. The V gene's germline CDR1 is SGHTA and CDR2 FQGNSA. CDR3 loop: CASSLVVASGGADTQYF. In DNA form, the CDR3 reads TGTGCCAGCAGCCTAGTGGTGGCTAGCGGGGGGGCAGATACGCAGTATTTT.

This clonotype was seen a handful of times. This sequence joins TRBV5-6 and TRBJ1-1, with unresolved D. Germline CDR1 and CDR2: SGHDT and YYEEEE. Trimming stripped 3 bases from V and 0 bases from J, with 15 bases between. The CDR3 is 16 residues long. In nucleotides, the CDR3 is TGTGCCAGCAGCTCTATAGGGCCGTCAATGAACACTGAAGCTTTCTTT. It is translated as CASSSIGPSMNTEAFF.

The sample holds many counts of this clonotype. The chain has TRBV29-1 and TRBJ1-4; 7 positions agree with TRBD1. The germline V gene has CDR1 SQVTM and CDR2 ANQGSEA. The V segment lost 4 bases and the J segment 7 bases; nucleotides outside the gene matches: 6. This CDR3 comprises 13 residues. For the CDR3, the DNA is TGCAGCGTTGCACAGGGGATTGGTGAAAAACTGTTTTTT. Residues: CSVAQGIGEKLFF.

This clonotype has just a few counts. The chain has TRBV29-1 and TRBJ1-2; D possibly corresponds to TRBD1 (6 bases). The CDR3 covers 12 residues. V shed 7 bases and J shed 4 bases, with 13 bases lying between them. The germline V gene has CDR1 SQVTM and CDR2 ANQGSEA. The CDR3 protein is CSATDRTYGYTF. In nucleotides, the CDR3 is TGCAGCGCCACGGACAGAACCTATGGCTACACCTTC. Together with reference TRBV29-1 and TRBJ1-2, the CDR3 gives the full variable domain: SAVISQKPSRDICQRGTSLTIQCQVDSQVTMMFWYRQQPGQSLTLIATANQGSEATYESGFVIDKFPISRPNLTFSTLTVSNMSPEDSSIYLCSATDRTYGYTFGSGTRLTVV.